This TCR beta chain was profiled in a study of shared clonotypes between healthy human individuals. Study-wide context: Three CD4 naive, three CD4 memory, two CD8 naive and one CD8 memory plate were used per donor. The study's findings and limits: Collection of samples was limited to blood; tissue repertoires likely differ.

About this clone: What it recognizes is unknown.

In the CD4+ fraction, cells were divided into CD45RA+ naive and CD45RA-negative memory subsets. Assay execution took place at the deep level. Libraries were prepared by immunoSEQ multiplex PCR; TCRdb keeps only in-frame clonotypes and omits some of them. Found here are roughly 650,000 clones, more than 95% of them singletons; the top ten hold about 0.057%. The clonotype was recovered from a woman aged 25-40 years in good health. Sample: naive CD4+ T cells sorted from blood. Regarding subset: CD45RA+ positively selected.

CDR3 coding DNA: TGTGCCAGCAGCCAAGATGCCGGACGAAGTCAAGTGAACACTGAAGCTTTCTTT. Its protein product is CASSQDAGRSQVNTEAFF. The J gene is TRBJ1-1, the V gene TRBV4-2, with D hard to call. V was clipped by 0 bases and J by 0 bases, with 17 bases between them. The CDR3 contains 18 residues. The germline gives CDR1 LGHNA, CDR2 YNFKEQ.